This passage covers 4 T cell receptor beta chains from one sample sequenced in a study of control samples from healthy donors and cancer patients. TCRdb's copy holds only in-frame clones and misses some; the assay was immunoSEQ multiplex PCR. This table holds about 130,000 clones, approximately 89% found once. The sequenced sample was PBMCs. Receptors were obtained from a man aged 50 to 60 with head and neck cancer.

The rearrangement joins TRBV4-1 to TRBJ2-1; 8 bases align to TRBD1. The ends lost 1 base at V and 4 bases at J; junction bases unmatched: 6. Per germline, CDR1 MGHRA and CDR2 YSYEKL. The CDR3 extends over 16 amino acids. CDR3 sequence reads: CASSQGSGTGYNEQFF. In nucleotides, the CDR3 is TGCGCCAGCAGCCAAGGATCCGGGACAGGTTACAATGAGCAGTTCTTC.

The chain recombines TRBV9 with TRBJ1-4; 9 positions agree with TRBD1. CDR1 and CDR2 (germline): SGDLS, YYNGEE. V lost 0 bases and J lost 7; bases outside the gene matches: 4. The CDR3 spans 15 residues. The CDR3 DNA is TGTGCCAGCAGCGTAGGGGGGACAGGGTCTGAAAAACTGTTTTTT. It translates to CASSVGGTGSEKLFF.

The rearrangement joins TRBV6-4 to TRBJ1-5; D not certain. Trimming shortened V by 4 bases and J by 7 bases, and 11 bases separated the two germline ends. CDR1 and CDR2 (germline): MRHNA, SNTAGT. The CDR3 totals 13 residues. The chain's CDR3 is CASSVERGQPQHF. DNA for the CDR3: TGTGCCAGCAGTGTAGAGAGAGGGCAGCCCCAGCATTTT.

V gene TRBV7-9 combines with J gene TRBJ2-5, with TRBD1 identical over 7 bases. The CDR3 is 14 amino acids. With V trimmed by 1 base and J by 5 bases, 4 bases remained unmatched. Germline V gives CDR1 SEHNR, CDR2 FQNEAQ (reference sequence). The CDR3 DNA reads as TGTGCCAGCAGCTTAGATAAAGGGGGCGAGACCCAGTACTTC. Translating gives CASSLDKGGETQYF. Supplemented by reference TRBV7-9 and TRBJ2-5, the full variable domain reads DTGVSQNPRHKITKRGQNVTFRCDPISEHNRLYWYRQTLGQGPEFLTYFQNEAQLEKSRLLSDRFSAERPKGSFSTLEIQRTEQGDSAMYLCASSLDKGGETQYFGPGTRLLVL.